These 8 T cell receptor beta chains were sequenced from one sample in a study of response to subunit inactivated influenza vaccine. Each CDR3 protein gets one entry after TCRdb re-called the RT-PCR reads with MiXCR. The sample records 650,000 to 800,000 distinct CDR3 sequences, 14% being singletons. Source: PBMCs from blood, taken approximately 15 days before vaccination. These receptors were taken from a man aged 50-59 years who received an inactivated influenza vaccine.

About this clonotype: The junction and the germline gene differ at one end; a read error may be behind it. The chain joins TRBV7-2 to TRBJ1-6; D is unresolved. Germline lookup yields CDR1 SGHTA and CDR2 FQGNSA. There are 15 residues in the CDR3. CDR3 residues: CASSSPPGSNSPLHF. CDR3 bases: TGCGCCAGCAGCTCCCCCCCGGGATCCAATTCACCCCTCCACTTT.

This clonotype was detected many times. This chain uses TRBV29-1 with TRBJ2-1; D perhaps matches TRBD2 (5 bases). Trimming took off 2 bases at V and 8 bases at J, with 10 bases between the two ends. Germline-derived CDR1 and CDR2 are SQVTM and ANQGSEA. The CDR3 is 12 residues long. CDR3 loop: CSVELARDEQFF. DNA of the CDR3: TGCAGCGTTGAACTAGCTCGGGATGAGCAGTTCTTC.

This clonotype was picked up a small number of times. This chain connects TRBV20-1 to TRBJ2-5; possible D gene TRBD2, 6 bases. V dropped 5 bases and J dropped 5 bases, with 12 bases sitting between them. The CDR3 has 12 residues. CDR1 DFQATT and CDR2 SNEGSKA come from the germline V gene (reference sequence). This chain's CDR3 is CSAPGERETQYF. For the CDR3, the DNA is TGCAGTGCTCCGGGGGAGCGGGAGACCCAGTACTTC.

Only a few counts were recorded for this clonotype. The chain couples TRBV20-1 to TRBJ2-1; D gene unclear. Germline CDR1 reads DFQATT; CDR2 reads SNEGSKA (reference sequence). V lost 6 bases, J lost 0 bases, and 15 bases lay in between. The CDR3 runs 15 residues. The CDR3 bases are TGCAGTGCCCCGGGCGCCCAGAGCTCCTACAATGAGCAGTTCTTC. It is translated as CSAPGAQSSYNEQFF.

This rearrangement joins TRBV7-2 to TRBJ1-1; D call uncertain. Trimming cost V 5 bases and J 1 base, with 14 bases left between them. The CDR3 has 15 amino acids. Germline CDR1 SGHTA, CDR2 FQGNSA. The CDR3 spells CASSPNPRQNTEAFF. The CDR3, as DNA: TGTGCCAGCAGCCCCAACCCGCGACAGAACACTGAAGCTTTCTTT.

This clonotype appeared a few times. The chain carries TRBV3-1 and TRBJ1-5; 7 positions agree with TRBD1. The CDR3 is made up of 15 amino acids. The V gene's germline CDR1 is LGHDT and CDR2 YNNKEL (reference sequence). The V and J ends lost 4 bases and 4 bases, in that order; junction bases with no gene match: 7. The CDR3 region has the DNA TGTGCCAGCAGCCCTTCAGGGGGGGTAAATCAGCCCCAGCATTTT. It translates to CASSPSGGVNQPQHF.

This clonotype showed up many times. This chain joins TRBV7-2 and TRBJ2-4; 7 bases map to TRBD2. Germline V gene data show CDR1 as SGHTA and CDR2 as FQGNSA. CDR3 length: 14 residues. After removal of 5 bases from V and 6 bases from J, the junction contained 7 bases not matched to a gene. DNA for the CDR3: TGTGCCAGCAGCACACGACTAGCTGGAAACATTCAGTACTTC. Amino acid sequence: CASSTRLAGNIQYF. The complete variable domain, with remaining parts taken from reference TRBV7-2 and TRBJ2-4, reads GAGVSQSPSNKVTEKGKDVELRCDPISGHTALYWYRQSLGQGLEFLIYFQGNSAPDKSGLPSDRFSAERTGGSVSTLTIQRTQQEDSAVYLCASSTRLAGNIQYFGAGTRLSVL.

The chain combines TRBV5-8 with TRBJ2-5, with TRBD1 matching 9 bases. The germline CDR1 and CDR2 sequences are SGHTS and YDEGEE. CDR3 length equals 16 residues. The J segment lost 4 bases and the V segment lost 1 base, leaving 8 bases of the junction unmatched. CDR3 loop: CASSLLQGANGETQYF. In DNA form, the CDR3 reads TGTGCCAGCAGCTTGTTACAGGGGGCAAATGGAGAGACCCAGTACTTC. The full variable domain, completed using reference TRBV5-8 and TRBJ2-5, is EAGVTQSPTHLIKTRGQQATLRCSPISGHTSVYWYQQALGLGLQFLLWYDEGEERNRGNFPPRFSGRQFPNYSSELNVNALELEDSALYLCASSLLQGANGETQYFGPGTRLLVL.